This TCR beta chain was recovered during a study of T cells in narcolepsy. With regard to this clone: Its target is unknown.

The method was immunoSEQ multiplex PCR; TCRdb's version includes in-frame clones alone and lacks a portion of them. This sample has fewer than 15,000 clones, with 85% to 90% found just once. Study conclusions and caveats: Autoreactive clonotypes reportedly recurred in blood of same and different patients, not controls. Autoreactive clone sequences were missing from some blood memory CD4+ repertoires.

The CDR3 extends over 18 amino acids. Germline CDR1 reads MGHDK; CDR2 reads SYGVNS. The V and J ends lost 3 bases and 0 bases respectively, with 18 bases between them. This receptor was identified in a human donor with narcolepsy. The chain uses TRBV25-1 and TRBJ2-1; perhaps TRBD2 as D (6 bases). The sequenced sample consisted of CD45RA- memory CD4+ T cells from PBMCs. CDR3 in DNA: TGTGCCAGCAGTGAGAGGGAAGGCGGGGTGAGCTCCTACAATGAGCAGTTCTTC. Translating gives CASSEREGGVSSYNEQFF. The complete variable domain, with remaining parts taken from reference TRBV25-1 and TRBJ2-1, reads EADIYQTPRYLVIGTGKKITLECSQTMGHDKMYWYQQDPGMELHLIHYSYGVNSTEKGDLSSESTVSRIRTEHFPLTLESARPSHTSQYLCASSEREGGVSSYNEQFFGPGTRLTVL.